This TCR beta chain is from a study of CD8+CD57+ T cells in acquired aplastic anemia. Findings of the study overall: Between patients and controls, about 31 CD8+ CDR3 sequences were found in common.

This clonotype was counted only a few times. As yet, its antigen is unknown. The germline V gene has CDR1 MNHEY and CDR2 SVGEGT. With V trimmed by 6 bases and J by 5 bases, 5 bases remained unmatched. The CDR3 is 14 residues long. TCR beta VDJ and CDR3 were profiled, and genomic DNA was the template. TCRdb called the reads again in MiXCR, with one record for every CDR3 protein. The table records 200,000 or so distinct CDR3 sequences, 64% of them present only once. The TCR sequence derives from a human donor with severe aplastic anemia or a healthy control (not recorded which). Sequencing input: sorted CD4+, CD8+, or CD8+CD57+ T cells (not recorded which) from PBMCs. V is TRBV6-2 or TRBV6-3 and J is TRBJ1-5; TRBD1 matches 9 bases. CDR3 protein: CASRDRDRDQPQHF. CDR3 sequence (DNA): TGTGCCAGCAGAGATAGGGACAGGGATCAGCCCCAGCATTTT.